A single sample is the source of the 24 T cell receptor beta chains below, sequenced in a study of blood T cell repertoires in COVID-19. Produced via immunoSEQ multiplex PCR; TCRdb's table is partial and in-frame only. Of hundreds of thousands of clones detected, 88% appear once; the ten largest clones hold around 11%. Sequenced: peripheral blood. The receptors were gathered from a woman under 40 with COVID-19, enrolled during active disease.

In regard to this clone: Other nucleotide sequences in the sample specify the same CDR3. The chain links TRBV28 to TRBJ2-7, with a possible D match to TRBD2 (5 bases). Trimming removed 2 bases at V and 4 bases at J, with 12 bases between. The CDR3 runs 14 residues. Germline V CDR1 and CDR2: MDHEN, SYDVKM. CDR3 DNA: TGTGCCAGCAGTTTAGGCGGCGGCGGGTACGAGCAGTACTTC. Translation: CASSLGGGGYEQYF.

V is TRBV7-2 and J is TRBJ1-1, with 9 bases lining up with TRBD1. CDR1 is SGHTA, CDR2 FQGNSA, per germline. The CDR3 sequence is 17 residues long. V lost 8 bases and J lost 1; bases outside the gene matches: 14. CDR3 loop: CASAGKGTGHGNTEAFF. CDR3 nucleotide sequence: TGTGCCAGCGCAGGAAAGGGGACAGGGCACGGGAACACTGAAGCTTTCTTT.

The DNA of the CDR3 is TGCGCCAGCAGTGGTGGAGGGCTCCCCTACGAGCAGTACTTC. This sequence encodes CASSGGGLPYEQYF. The genes are TRBV10-1 and TRBJ2-7; a weak D match, TRBD2 (6 bases). The CDR3 has 14 amino acids. The germline V gene has CDR1 WNHNN and CDR2 SYGVQD (reference sequence). With 4 bases removed from V and 2 bases from J, the gap between germline ends came to 12 bases.

The chain employs TRBV6-2 or TRBV6-3 and TRBJ2-7; 8 nucleotides agree with TRBD1. The CDR3 totals 13 residues. V dropped 5 bases and J dropped 4; count of bases not matched to a gene: 4. Germline CDR1 is MNHEY and CDR2 is SVGEGT. CDR3 DNA: TGTGCCAGCAGTCGGACAGGGCGATACGAGCAGTACTTC. It specifies CASSRTGRYEQYF.

The V call is TRBV10-2, the J call TRBJ1-6; D is perhaps TRBD1 (5 bases). The CDR3 sequence is 14 residues long. Germline V gene sequence: CDR1 WSHSY, CDR2 SAAADI. V was clipped by 2 bases and J by 8 bases, with 10 bases between them. The CDR3 loop is CASSERQGYSPLHF. CDR3 in DNA: TGCGCCAGCAGTGAGAGGCAGGGTTATTCACCCCTCCACTTT.

The chain is built from TRBV6-2 or TRBV6-3 and TRBJ1-2; D possibly corresponds to TRBD1 (6 bases). CDR1 is MNHEY and CDR2 is SVGEGT in the germline V gene. The CDR3 extends over 13 amino acids. V gave up 5 bases and J gave up 2 bases, with 9 bases separating them. CDR3 DNA sequence: TGTGCCAGCAGTAAAGACAGGAACTATGGCTACACCTTC. Translated: CASSKDRNYGYTF.

V is TRBV5-6 and J is TRBJ2-1; 9 bases match TRBD2. Looked up from germline, CDR1 is SGHDT and CDR2 is YYEEEE. The CDR3 is 16 residues long. J lost 5 bases, V lost 4 bases, and 10 bases had no gene match. The CDR3 DNA reads TGTGCCAGCAGCCCTTTCCTAGCGGGATCAAACAATGAGCAGTTCTTC. As protein: CASSPFLAGSNNEQFF. The complete variable domain, with remaining parts taken from reference TRBV5-6 and TRBJ2-1, reads DAGVTQSPTHLIKTRGQQVTLRCSPKSGHDTVSWYQQALGQGPQFIFQYYEEEERQRGNFPDRFSGHQFPNYSSELNVNALLLGDSALYLCASSPFLAGSNNEQFFGPGTRLTVL.

This chain connects TRBV19 to TRBJ1-4; 7 bases line up with TRBD1. There are 13 residues in the CDR3. CDR1 and CDR2 (germline): LNHDA, SQIVND (reference sequence). Trimming cost V 7 bases and J 6 bases; bases outside gene matches: 5. The CDR3 sequence: CASKQGYHEKLFF. The CDR3 region has the DNA TGTGCCAGTAAACAGGGGTATCATGAAAAACTGTTTTTT.

The chain employs TRBV29-1 and TRBJ1-2; D is ambiguous. CDR1 and CDR2 from the germline V gene are SQVTM and ANQGSEA. The CDR3 has 12 amino acids. The germline V and J ends were trimmed by 0 bases and 0 bases, with 2 bases remaining between them. CDR3 sequence (DNA): TGCAGCGTTGAAGACACTAACTATGGCTACACCTTC. Translated, it gives CSVEDTNYGYTF.

The chain has TRBV13 and TRBJ2-2; 8 bases line up with TRBD2. The CDR3 length is 17 residues. V was pared by 3 bases and J by 0 bases, with 6 bases of the junction left unmatched. Germline V gives CDR1 PRHDT, CDR2 FYEKMQ (reference sequence). The CDR3 region is CASSFRGAGANTGELFF. CDR3 nucleotide sequence: TGTGCCAGCAGCTTCAGGGGAGCGGGAGCGAACACCGGGGAGCTGTTTTTT.

The gene calls are TRBV5-1 and TRBJ1-6; D uncertain. Germline CDR1 SGHRS, CDR2 YFSETQ. The CDR3 has 16 amino acids. V lost 0 bases, J lost 4 bases, and 11 bases lay in between. In DNA, the CDR3 is TGCGCCAGCAGCTTGGTCCCGTTGACATATAATTCACCCCTCCACTTT. Translating it yields CASSLVPLTYNSPLHF.

Here the CDR3 DNA reads TGTGCCAGCAGTTACAGCTTGAACACTGAAGCTTTCTTT. Its translation: CASSYSLNTEAFF. The rearrangement links TRBV12-3 or TRBV12-4 to TRBJ1-1, with D unresolved. The V end lost 4 bases, the J end lost 0 bases, and 6 bases lay between the germline ends. CDR3 length equals 13 residues.

This clone appeared a single time. This rearrangement joins TRBV3-1 (or the pseudogene TRBV3-2) to TRBJ2-5; TRBD2 agrees at 10 bases. Germline V gene data show CDR1 as LGHDT and CDR2 as YNNKEL (reference sequence). The CDR3 totals 13 residues. The V segment lost 4 bases and the J segment 4 bases; nucleotides outside the gene matches: 0. CDR3 residues: CASSPSGRETQYF. CDR3 nucleotide sequence: TGTGCCAGCAGCCCTAGCGGGAGAGAGACCCAGTACTTC.

The J gene is TRBJ1-2, the V gene TRBV28; unclear D gene. This CDR3 contains 15 residues. Germline V lookup: CDR1 MDHEN, CDR2 SYDVKM. Trimming removed 6 bases from V and 3 bases from J, with 17 bases in between. CDR3 residues: CASSTEGGPYYGYTF. CDR3 bases: TGTGCCAGCAGCACCGAGGGAGGGCCCTACTATGGCTACACCTTC.

This clone was recorded once. J is TRBJ1-4 and V is TRBV2; unclear D gene. Trimming took 1 base from V and 7 from J, leaving 4 bases between them. The germline CDR1 and CDR2 sequences are SNHLY and FYNNEI. CDR3 length equals 12 residues. The CDR3 loop reads CASSEVVEKLFF. The CDR3 DNA reads TGTGCCAGCAGTGAAGTCGTTGAAAAACTGTTTTTT.

The V and J genes are TRBV4-1 and TRBJ2-2; no definite D call. V was cut by 0 bases and J by 4 bases, with 12 bases left in between. The CDR3 has 16 amino acids. Germline assignment: CDR1 MGHRA and CDR2 YSYEKL. CDR3 nucleotides: TGCGCCAGCAGCCAAGAGTCGAGCGTCGTCACCGGGGAGCTGTTTTTT. Amino acid sequence: CASSQESSVVTGELFF.

V is TRBV29-1 and J is TRBJ2-7, with 7 bases matching TRBD1. The CDR3 is made up of 13 amino acids. Germline V gene lookup returns CDR1 SQVTM and CDR2 ANQGSEA. Trimming removed 7 bases from V and 2 bases from J; junction bases left unmatched: 8. The CDR3 DNA is TGCAGCGGACAGGGCACAACCACCTACGAGCAGTACTTC. It specifies CSGQGTTTYEQYF.

In DNA, the CDR3 is TGCGCCAGCAGCCAAGAAGGAGGATGGGTATTCCAGCCCCAGCATTTT. It is translated as CASSQEGGWVFQPQHF. The rearrangement uses TRBV4-1 and TRBJ1-5; D uncertain. The CDR3 runs 16 residues. Germline CDR1 and CDR2: MGHRA and YSYEKL. V was trimmed by 0 bases and J by 7 bases, leaving 16 bases between them.

The count of this clone is one. The rearrangement joins TRBV10-3 to TRBJ2-1; D may be TRBD1 (6 bases). This CDR3 is 13 amino acids long. Germline-derived CDR1 and CDR2 are ENHRY and SYGVKD. Trimming removed 7 bases from V and 5 bases from J, with 12 bases in between. CDR3 DNA sequence: TGTGCCATCAACAGGGATAGTAACAATGAGCAGTTCTTC. It specifies CAINRDSNNEQFF.

The chain combines TRBV27 with TRBJ2-7; the D gene is possibly TRBD2 (6 bases). V lost 5 bases and J 3 bases, leaving 14 bases between the germline ends. The CDR3 sequence is 14 residues long. CDR1 and CDR2 from the germline V gene are MNHEY and SMNVEV (reference sequence). In DNA form, the CDR3 reads TGTGCCAGCAGTATAATCGGGACTCACTACGAGCAGTACTTC. Protein: CASSIIGTHYEQYF.

This chain joins TRBV28 and TRBJ1-2; tentatively, D is TRBD1 (6 bases). The V end lost 3 bases, the J end lost 4 bases, and 9 bases lay between the germline ends. The CDR3 extends over 13 amino acids. The germline V gene has CDR1 MDHEN and CDR2 SYDVKM. CDR3 bases: TGTGCCAGCAGTTTGACAGGTTCCTATGGCTACACCTTC. Translation gives CASSLTGSYGYTF.

This clone was seen once. V gene TRBV19 combines with J gene TRBJ2-3, with D possibly TRBD2 on 6 matching bases. Per germline, CDR1 LNHDA and CDR2 SQIVND (reference sequence). Trimming cost V 8 bases and J 2 bases, with 14 bases left between them. CDR3 size: 14 residues. The CDR3 region is CASSRGGATDTQYF. Here the CDR3 DNA reads TGTGCCAGTTCCCGAGGAGGGGCCACAGATACGCAGTATTTT.

The chain couples TRBV4-1 to TRBJ1-1, with D maybe TRBD1 (5 bases). Trimming took off 1 base at V and 3 bases at J, with 12 bases between the two ends. Germline values: CDR1 MGHRA, CDR2 YSYEKL. This CDR3 has 15 residues. The CDR3 reads CASSQGPGGDTEAFF. CDR3 coding DNA: TGCGCCAGCAGCCAAGGCCCCGGGGGTGACACTGAAGCTTTCTTT.

Here the CDR3 reads CASSQVRWAGNNEQFF. The CDR3 DNA follows: TGTGCCAGCAGCCAAGTTCGTTGGGCAGGCAACAATGAGCAGTTCTTC. The chain recombines TRBV14 with TRBJ2-1; D not certain. Germline-derived CDR1 and CDR2 are SGHDN and FVKESK. CDR3 length equals 16 residues. The V and J ends lost 1 base and 5 bases respectively, with 15 bases between them.